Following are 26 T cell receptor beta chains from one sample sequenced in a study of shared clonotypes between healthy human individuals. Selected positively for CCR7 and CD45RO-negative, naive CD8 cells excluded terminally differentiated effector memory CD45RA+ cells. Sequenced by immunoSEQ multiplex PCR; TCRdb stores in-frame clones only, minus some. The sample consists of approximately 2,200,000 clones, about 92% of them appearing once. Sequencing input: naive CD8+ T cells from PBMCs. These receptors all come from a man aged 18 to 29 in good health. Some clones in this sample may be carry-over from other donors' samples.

CDR3 nucleotide sequence: TGTGCCAGCAGCGGGGACAGGGGGCGGTCCGAGCAGTACTTC. Amino acid sequence: CASSGDRGRSEQYF. The gene calls are TRBV6-1 and TRBJ2-7; TRBD1 agrees at 12 bases. This CDR3 has 14 residues. Germline CDR1 reads MNHNS; CDR2 reads SASEGT. Trimming removed 6 bases from V and 6 bases from J; junction bases left unmatched: 6.

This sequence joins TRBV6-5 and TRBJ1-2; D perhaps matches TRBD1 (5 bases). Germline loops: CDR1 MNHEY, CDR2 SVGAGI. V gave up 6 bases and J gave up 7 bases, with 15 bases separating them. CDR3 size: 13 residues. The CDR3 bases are TGTGCCAGCAGCCAACCAGGGCTCCGTGGCTACACCTTC. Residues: CASSQPGLRGYTF.

Here the CDR3 DNA reads TGTGCCAGCAATGGAGGCGGTACCCAAGAGACCCAGTACTTC. Its protein is CASNGGGTQETQYF. The J gene is TRBJ2-5, the V gene TRBV9; TRBD2 might be the D (5 bases). Germline CDR1 is SGDLS and CDR2 is YYNGEE. V gave up 6 bases and J gave up 1 base, with 13 bases separating them. The CDR3 sequence is 14 residues long.

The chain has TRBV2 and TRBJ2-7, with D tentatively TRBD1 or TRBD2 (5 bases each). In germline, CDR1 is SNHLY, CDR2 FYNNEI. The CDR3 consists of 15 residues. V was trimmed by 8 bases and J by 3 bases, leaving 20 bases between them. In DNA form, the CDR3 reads TGTGCCAGCGGACGGACCGGGACGGCAAACTACGAGCAGTACTTC. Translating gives CASGRTGTANYEQYF.

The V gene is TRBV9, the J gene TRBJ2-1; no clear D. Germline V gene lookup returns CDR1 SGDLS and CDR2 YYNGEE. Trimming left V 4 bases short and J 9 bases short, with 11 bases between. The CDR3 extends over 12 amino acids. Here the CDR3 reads CASSPDYTEQFF. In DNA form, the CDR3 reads TGTGCCAGCAGCCCCGATTATACTGAGCAGTTCTTC.

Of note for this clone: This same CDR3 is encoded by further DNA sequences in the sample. The CDR3 bases are TGTGCCAGCAGTTTACTAATGAACACTGAAGCTTTCTTT. Translated, it gives CASSLLMNTEAFF. The V and J genes are TRBV27 and TRBJ1-1; the D is unclear. Germline CDR1 reads MNHEY; CDR2 reads SMNVEV (reference sequence). CDR3 length equals 13 residues. V dropped 2 bases and J dropped 0 bases, with 4 bases sitting between them.

CDR3 amino acids: CSVIRIVTIAGGPDGETQYF. The CDR3 nucleotides read TGCAGCGTTATCAGGATCGTCACTATAGCGGGAGGCCCGGACGGGGAGACCCAGTACTTC. The chain employs TRBV29-1 and TRBJ2-5; 10 bases match TRBD2. The CDR3 has 20 residues. Germline V gene data show CDR1 as SQVTM and CDR2 as ANQGSEA. V gave up 5 bases and J gave up 5 bases; unmatched junction bases: 26.

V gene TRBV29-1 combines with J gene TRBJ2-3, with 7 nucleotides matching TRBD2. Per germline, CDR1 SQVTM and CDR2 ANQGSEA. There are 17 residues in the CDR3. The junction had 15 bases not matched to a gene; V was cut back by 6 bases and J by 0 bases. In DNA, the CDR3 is TGCAGCGTCGGCCGGATCGGGCTAGCGGATAGCACAGATACGCAGTATTTT. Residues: CSVGRIGLADSTDTQYF.

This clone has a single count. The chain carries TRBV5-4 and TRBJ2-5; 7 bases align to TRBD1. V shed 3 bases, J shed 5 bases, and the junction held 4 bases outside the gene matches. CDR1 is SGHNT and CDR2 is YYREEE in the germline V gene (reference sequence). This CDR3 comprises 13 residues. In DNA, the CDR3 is TGTGCCAGCAGCTCTGACAGGGTTGAGACCCAGTACTTC. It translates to CASSSDRVETQYF.

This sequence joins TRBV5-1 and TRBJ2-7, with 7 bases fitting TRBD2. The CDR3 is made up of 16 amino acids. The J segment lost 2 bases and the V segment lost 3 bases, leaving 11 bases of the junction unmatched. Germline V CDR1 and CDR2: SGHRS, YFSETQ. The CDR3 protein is CASSYSAAGETYEQYF. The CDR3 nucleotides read TGCGCCAGCAGCTACAGTGCGGCGGGAGAGACCTACGAGCAGTACTTC.

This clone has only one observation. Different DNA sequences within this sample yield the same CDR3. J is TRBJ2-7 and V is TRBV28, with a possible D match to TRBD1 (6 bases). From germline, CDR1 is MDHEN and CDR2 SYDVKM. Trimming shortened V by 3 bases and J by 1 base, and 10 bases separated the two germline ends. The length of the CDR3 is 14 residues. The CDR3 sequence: CASSFRGPSYEQYF. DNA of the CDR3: TGTGCCAGCAGTTTCAGGGGACCATCCTACGAGCAGTACTTC.

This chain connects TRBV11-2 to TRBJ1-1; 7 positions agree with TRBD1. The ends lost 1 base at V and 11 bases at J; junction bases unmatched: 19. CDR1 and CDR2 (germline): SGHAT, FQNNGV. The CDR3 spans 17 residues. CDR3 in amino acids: CASSLGVRAGGLTGAFF. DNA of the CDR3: TGTGCCAGCAGCTTAGGTGTCCGGGCAGGGGGTCTTACTGGGGCTTTCTTT.

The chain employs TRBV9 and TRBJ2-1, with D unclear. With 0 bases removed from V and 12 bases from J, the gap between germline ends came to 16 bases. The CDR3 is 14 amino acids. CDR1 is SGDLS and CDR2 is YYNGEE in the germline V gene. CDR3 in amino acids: CASSVGGPQWGQFF. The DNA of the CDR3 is TGTGCCAGCAGCGTAGGTGGGCCGCAATGGGGGCAGTTCTTC.

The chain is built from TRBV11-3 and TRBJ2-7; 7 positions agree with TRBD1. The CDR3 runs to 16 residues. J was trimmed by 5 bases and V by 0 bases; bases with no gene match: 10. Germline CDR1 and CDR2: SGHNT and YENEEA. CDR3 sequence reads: CASSLDLGQVRNEQYF. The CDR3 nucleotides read TGTGCCAGCAGCTTAGATCTTGGACAGGTAAGGAACGAGCAGTACTTC.

The CDR3: CASSLISGTYNEQFF. CDR3 in DNA: TGTGCCAGCAGCTTGATAAGCGGGACTTACAATGAGCAGTTCTTC. V gene TRBV5-6 combines with J gene TRBJ2-1; 7 nucleotides line up with TRBD2. The V and J ends lost 1 base and 4 bases, in that order; junction bases with no gene match: 5. This CDR3 has 15 residues. Germline-derived CDR1 and CDR2 are SGHDT and YYEEEE.

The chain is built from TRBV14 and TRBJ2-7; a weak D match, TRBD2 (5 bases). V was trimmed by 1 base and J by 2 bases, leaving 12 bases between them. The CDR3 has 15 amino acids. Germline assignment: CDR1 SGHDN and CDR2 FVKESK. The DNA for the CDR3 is TGTGCCAGCAGCCAAGGGGGAGTACTACCCTACGAGCAGTACTTC. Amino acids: CASSQGGVLPYEQYF. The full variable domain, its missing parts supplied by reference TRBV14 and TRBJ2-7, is EAGVTQFPSHSVIEKGQTVTLRCDPISGHDNLYWYRRVMGKEIKFLLHFVKESKQDESGMPNNRFLAERTGGTYSTLKVQPAELEDSGVYFCASSQGGVLPYEQYFGPGTRLTVT.

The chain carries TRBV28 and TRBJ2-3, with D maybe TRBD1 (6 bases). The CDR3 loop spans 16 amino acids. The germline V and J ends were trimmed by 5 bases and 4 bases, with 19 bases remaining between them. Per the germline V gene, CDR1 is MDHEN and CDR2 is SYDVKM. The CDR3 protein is CASSPPPGVEADTQYF. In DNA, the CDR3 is TGTGCCAGCAGTCCCCCCCCAGGGGTTGAGGCAGATACGCAGTATTTT.

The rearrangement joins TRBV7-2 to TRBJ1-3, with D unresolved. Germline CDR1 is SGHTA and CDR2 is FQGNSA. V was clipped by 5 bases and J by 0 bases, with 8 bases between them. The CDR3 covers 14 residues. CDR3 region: CASSPVGSGNTIYF. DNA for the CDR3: TGTGCCAGCAGCCCGGTCGGCTCTGGAAACACCATATATTTT.

The CDR3 DNA is TGTGCCAGCAGTGAGGGGGTGGTGAACACTGAAGCTTTCTTT. Translation gives CASSEGVVNTEAFF. The V call is TRBV28, the J call TRBJ1-1; TRBD1 is a possible D gene (6 bases). Between the trimmed V and J ends, which lost 5 bases and 0 bases, there was a span of 10 bases. The CDR3 spans 14 residues. The germline V gene has CDR1 MDHEN and CDR2 SYDVKM.

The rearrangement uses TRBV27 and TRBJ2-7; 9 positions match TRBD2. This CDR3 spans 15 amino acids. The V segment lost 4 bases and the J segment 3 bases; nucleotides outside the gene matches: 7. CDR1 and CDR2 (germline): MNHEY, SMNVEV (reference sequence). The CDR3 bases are TGTGCCAGCAGTTCCGGCGGTAGCGGGAGCTACGAGCAGTACTTC. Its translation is CASSSGGSGSYEQYF.

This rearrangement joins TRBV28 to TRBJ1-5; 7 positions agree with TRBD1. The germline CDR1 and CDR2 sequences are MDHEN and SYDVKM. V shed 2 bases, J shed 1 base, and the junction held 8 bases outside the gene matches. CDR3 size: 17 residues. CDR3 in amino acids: CASSLGRQGVSNQPQHF. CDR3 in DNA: TGTGCCAGCAGTTTAGGGAGACAGGGTGTGAGCAATCAGCCCCAGCATTTT. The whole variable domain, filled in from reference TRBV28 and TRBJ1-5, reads DVKVTQSSRYLVKRTGEKVFLECVQDMDHENMFWYRQDPGLGLRLIYFSYDVKMKEKGDIPEGYSVSREKKERFSLILESASTNQTSMYLCASSLGRQGVSNQPQHFGDGTRLSIL.

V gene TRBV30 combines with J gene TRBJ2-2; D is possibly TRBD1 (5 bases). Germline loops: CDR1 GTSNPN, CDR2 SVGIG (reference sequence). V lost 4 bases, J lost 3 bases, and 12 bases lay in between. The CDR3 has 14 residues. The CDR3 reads CAWNRGAYTGELFF. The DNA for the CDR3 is TGTGCCTGGAATAGGGGCGCGTACACCGGGGAGCTGTTTTTT.

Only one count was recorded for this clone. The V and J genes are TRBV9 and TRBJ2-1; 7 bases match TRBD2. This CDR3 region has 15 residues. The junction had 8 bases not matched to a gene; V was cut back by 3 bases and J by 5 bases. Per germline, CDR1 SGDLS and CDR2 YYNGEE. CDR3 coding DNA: TGTGCCAGCAGCGAAATGAGCGGGACCGACAATGAGCAGTTCTTC. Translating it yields CASSEMSGTDNEQFF.

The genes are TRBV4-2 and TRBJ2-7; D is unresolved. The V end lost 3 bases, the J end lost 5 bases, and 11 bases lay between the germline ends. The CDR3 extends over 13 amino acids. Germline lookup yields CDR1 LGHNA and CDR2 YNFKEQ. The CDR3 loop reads CASSHRPSHEQYF. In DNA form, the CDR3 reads TGTGCCAGCAGCCACCGACCAAGCCACGAGCAGTACTTC.

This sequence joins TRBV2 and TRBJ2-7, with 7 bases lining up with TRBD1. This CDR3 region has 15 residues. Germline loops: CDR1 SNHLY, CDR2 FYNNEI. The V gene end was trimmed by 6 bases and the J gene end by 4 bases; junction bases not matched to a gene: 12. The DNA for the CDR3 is TGTGCCAGCAGCCCAAGGAAAGGGGGCGAATACGAGCAGTACTTC. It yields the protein CASSPRKGGEYEQYF. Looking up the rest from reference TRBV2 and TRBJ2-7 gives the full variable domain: EPEVTQTPSHQVTQMGQEVILRCVPISNHLYFYWYRQILGQKVEFLVSFYNNEISEKSEIFDDQFSVERPDGSNFTLKIRSTKLEDSAMYFCASSPRKGGEYEQYFGPGTRLTVT.

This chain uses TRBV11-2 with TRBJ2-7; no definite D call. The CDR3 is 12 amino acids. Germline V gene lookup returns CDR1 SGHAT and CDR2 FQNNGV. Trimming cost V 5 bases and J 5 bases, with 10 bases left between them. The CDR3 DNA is TGTGCCAGCAGCCCCGACTGGAACGAGCAGTACTTC. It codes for CASSPDWNEQYF.